A single T cell receptor beta chain is shown here with its context. This clone was seen at least ten times. The target of this receptor is not known. No per-base quality is available; no much larger clone lies one base away. The data were obtained in a study of shared clonotypes between healthy human individuals (dated by TCRdb to the early 2020s). Regarding the complete study: The cohort included three men and two women between 18 and 49 years of age. Libraries were prepared and TCR repertoires were sequenced by different laboratories using diverse techniques, in order to increase sequencing depth and limit assay-specific biases. Leukapheresis yielded between about 0.9 and 9.5 billion PBMCs per donor. Per donor, three plates each were used for CD4 naive and CD4 memory, two for CD8 naive, and one for CD8 memory. Blood TCR repertoires of a handful of healthy adults were deeply sequenced to estimate repertoire size and the extent of clonotype sharing between individuals.

V is shortened by 6 bases, J by 5 bases, and the region joining them spans 16 bases. Per the germline V gene, SQVTM is the CDR1 and ANQGSEA is the CDR2. The CDR3 holds 13 amino acids from the cysteine to the phenylalanine. Only the CDR3 region is kept as DNA, spanning 39 bases read in frame from base 1. Here is what the overall study found, with its caveats: The small number of donors limited the genetic and exposure-history diversity represented. Clonotypes shared by all four sorted-subset donors showed higher generation probabilities than non-shared clonotypes. Estimated clonotype richness was generally larger for naive than for memory subsets. Even with the large sequencing depth, rarefaction of the sorted-subset datasets indicated that sequencing was incomplete. Sampling was restricted to blood, and TCR repertoires in tissues likely differ from the TCR repertoires found in blood. When a handful of donors were compared, the shared fraction of clonotypes was about 5.5% for naive CD4, around 3.6% for naive CD8, more than 2% for memory CD4, and less than 0.45% for memory CD8. Based on pairwise subsampling, the degree of clonotype sharing among donors was expected to be affected by sequencing depth.

Healthy HIV-negative adults with no recently reported acute infections or vaccinations were included as donors. Only Caucasian adults living in Nashville, Tennessee, USA were represented among the donors. CD8 memory samples combined magnetically selected CD45RO+ cells with CCR7-negative CD45RA+ effector memory (TemRA) cells. After blood collection by leukapheresis, PBMCs were isolated using Ficoll-Histopaque density gradient centrifugation and then cryopreserved in the vapor phase of liquid nitrogen. Analytical flow cytometry was used to check the purity and quantity of every magnetically sorted T cell population. Genomic DNA was isolated from every sorted fraction and measured by UV absorbance on a Nanodrop 2000c. Using the deep immunoSEQ assay, TCR CDR3 regions were amplified from genomic DNA by multiplex PCR. Genomic DNA extracted from each cell subset was distributed evenly over all wells of several immunoSEQ 96-well plates, and each plate served as one replicate. For sorted subsets, around 200 ng genomic DNA, equal to 25,000 to 35,000 T cell genomes, was loaded into each replicate PCR. Purified libraries were measured with a Qubit 3.0 fluorometer, size-checked on a Bioanalyzer 2100, and measured again with the KAPA Library Quantification kit. Every immunoSEQ 96-well plate was sequenced on a separate single-read 150-cycle Illumina NextSeq 550 flow cell. On the authors' methods: The immunoSEQ output contained only junctional sequences without quality scores, so filtering could not match that applied to full-length reads. Sequences were annotated with PyIR, a Python wrapper for IgBLAST v1.9, using IMGT germline references to assign V/J genes and CDR3. Reads with weak V/J assignments (E-value above 1e-6), missing CDR3, stop codons, out-of-frame junctions, or ambiguous translated residues were removed. A V3J clonotype was defined by an identical inferred V gene, J gene, and CDR3 amino acid sequence. Percentage overlap between repertoires was calculated by dividing the number of shared unique clonotypes by the size of the smaller repertoire. Repertoire richness was assessed with RTK rarefaction, the Chao1 estimator, and Recon v2.1 estimates of unobserved clonotypes. For all TCRbeta clonotypes obtained by the gDNA method from a handful of donors, generation probabilities were computed with OLGA. Not all clones reach the TCRdb copy of this immuneACCESS table, which keeps in-frame sequences only. Checked studies attribute under half of the gap to unresolved V genes and leave the rest unexplained. V and J calls and clone size follow that table, whereas D and trimming were derived from the DNA. The sample includes around 120,000 clones, with 67% observed a single time. Of the sample, more than 20% is held by the ten largest clones.

Recombination connected TRBV29-1 to TRBJ2-5; the D gene is possibly TRBD2, with 5 bases matching. The sequence derives from a woman aged 25 to 39 in good health. Sequencing input: memory CD8+ T cells sorted from blood. Taken with the paper, the label for cell subset or site translates to: CD45RO+ cells pooled with CCR7-negative TemRA cells. The encoded CDR3 is CSVGSSPGETQYF. The DNA sequence is as follows: TGCAGCGTCGGCTCCAGTCCGGGGGAGACCCAGTACTTC.